The 18 T cell receptor beta chains below were found in one sample sequenced in a study of blood T cell repertoires in COVID-19. Some clones are missing from TCRdb's copy, which holds only in-frame ones; the method was immunoSEQ multiplex PCR. The sample shows about 170,000 clones, around 87% of them seen only once. Material: peripheral blood. The receptors originated from a man in his sixties with COVID-19, enrolled during active disease.

This chain connects TRBV15 to TRBJ2-7; 8 bases map to TRBD2. V lost 1 base and J lost 4; bases outside the gene matches: 6. Germline V gives CDR1 LNHNV, CDR2 YYDKDF (reference sequence). CDR3 length: 15 residues. DNA of the CDR3: TGTGCCACCAGCAGAGGGGGGACTAGGGGGTACGAGCAGTACTTC. Its translation: CATSRGGTRGYEQYF.

DNA of the CDR3: TGTGCCAGTAGTACCGAGACAGGGAGGATAATTGGAAACACCATATATTTT. Its translation is CASSTETGRIIGNTIYF. This sequence joins TRBV19 and TRBJ1-3; the match to TRBD1 covers 7 bases. Germline V CDR1 and CDR2: LNHDA, SQIVND (reference sequence). V dropped 4 bases and J dropped 3; count of bases not matched to a gene: 12. The CDR3 covers 17 residues.

V and J are TRBV29-1 and TRBJ1-6; possible D gene TRBD1, 5 bases. V lost 8 bases, J lost 5 bases, and 16 bases lay in between. This CDR3 has 14 residues. The germline gives CDR1 SQVTM, CDR2 ANQGSEA. This CDR3 reads CSIATGSDNSPLHF. Here the CDR3 DNA reads TGCAGCATAGCCACAGGCTCGGATAATTCACCCCTCCACTTT. The full variable domain, in which reference TRBV29-1 and TRBJ1-6 provide the parts outside the CDR3, is SAVISQKPSRDICQRGTSLTIQCQVDSQVTMMFWYRQQPGQSLTLIATANQGSEATYESGFVIDKFPISRPNLTFSTLTVSNMSPEDSSIYLCSIATGSDNSPLHFGNGTRLTVT.

The chain carries TRBV29-1 and TRBJ1-2; no firm D call. Germline CDR1 and CDR2: SQVTM and ANQGSEA. CDR3 length: 12 residues. Trimming cost V 4 bases and J 7 bases, with 13 bases left between them. The CDR3 sequence: CSVAGGGVGYTF. The CDR3 nucleotides read TGCAGCGTTGCCGGTGGTGGTGTTGGCTACACCTTC.

The chain has TRBV19 and TRBJ1-3; tentative D call: TRBD1 (6 bases). Trimming stripped 7 bases from V and 3 bases from J, with 22 bases between. Germline V gene data show CDR1 as LNHDA and CDR2 as SQIVND (reference sequence). The CDR3 is 17 residues long. CDR3 amino acids: CASTSWGQAKGGNTIYF. The CDR3 DNA reads TGTGCCAGTACCTCATGGGGGCAGGCCAAGGGTGGAAACACCATATATTTT.

V is TRBV11-2 and J is TRBJ2-7; 11 bases align to TRBD1. The CDR3 is 14 residues long. V shed 5 bases and J 3 bases; nucleotides not matched to a gene: 3. Germline CDR1 SGHAT, CDR2 FQNNGV. The CDR3 spells CASSGQGAVYEQYF. CDR3 DNA sequence: TGTGCCAGCAGCGGACAGGGGGCGGTCTACGAGCAGTACTTC.

The chain combines TRBV28 with TRBJ1-2, with D perhaps matching TRBD1 (6 bases). There are 14 residues in the CDR3. Deletions cut 6 bases from V and 5 bases from J, with 16 bases between. The V gene's germline CDR1 is MDHEN and CDR2 SYDVKM. Here the CDR3 reads CASRISTGRYGYTF. In nucleotides, the CDR3 is TGTGCCAGCAGGATTTCAACAGGGCGGTATGGCTACACCTTC.

This clone appeared a single time. This chain joins TRBV7-9 and TRBJ1-5, with D possibly matching TRBD1 (6 bases). Trimming removed 1 base from V and 10 bases from J, with 17 bases in between. CDR1 is SEHNR, CDR2 FQNEAQ, per germline (reference sequence). The CDR3 contains 15 residues. The CDR3 spells CASSLESDRRSPQHF. In nucleotides, the CDR3 is TGTGCCAGCAGCTTAGAATCGGACAGACGCTCCCCCCAGCATTTT.

This clone was seen only a few times. Other DNA sequences in this sample translate to the same CDR3. The chain has TRBV7-9 and TRBJ1-1; D remains ambiguous. Trimming took off 1 base at V and 1 base at J, with 4 bases between the two ends. The germline V gene has CDR1 SEHNR and CDR2 FQNEAQ (reference sequence). The CDR3 is 13 amino acids. CDR3 nucleotide sequence: TGTGCCAGCAGCTTAGGACAGAACACTGAAGCTTTCTTT. Translated: CASSLGQNTEAFF.

The rearrangement uses TRBV25-1 and TRBJ1-5, with D unclear. Germline V lookup: CDR1 MGHDK, CDR2 SYGVNS. The CDR3 extends over 11 amino acids. V was trimmed by 4 bases and J by 11 bases, leaving 9 bases between them. CDR3 bases: TGTGCCAGCAGTGGAGGATTTTCCCAGCATTTT. This gives the protein CASSGGFSQHF. The full variable domain, its missing parts supplied by reference TRBV25-1 and TRBJ1-5, is EADIYQTPRYLVIGTGKKITLECSQTMGHDKMYWYQQDPGMELHLIHYSYGVNSTEKGDLSSESTVSRIRTEHFPLTLESARPSHTSQYLCASSGGFSQHFGDGTRLSIL.

This chain joins TRBV5-4 and TRBJ1-6, with D possibly TRBD1 on 6 matching bases. The germline CDR1 and CDR2 sequences are SGHNT and YYREEE (reference sequence). Trimming took 3 bases from V and 9 from J, leaving 19 bases between them. CDR3 size: 16 residues. CDR3 region: CASSWGQDPPSSPLHF. CDR3 in DNA: TGTGCCAGCAGCTGGGGGCAGGACCCACCTAGTTCACCCCTCCACTTT.

This clone was recorded a few times. The V gene is TRBV27, the J gene TRBJ1-2, with TRBD1 matching 7 bases. The CDR3 is 16 residues long. Germline CDR1 and CDR2: MNHEY and SMNVEV (reference sequence). The J segment lost 0 bases and the V segment lost 4 bases, leaving 8 bases of the junction unmatched. The DNA for the CDR3 is TGTGCCAGCAGTTCTCGCAGACAGGGCACTAACTATGGCTACACCTTC. It encodes CASSSRRQGTNYGYTF.

The chain is built from TRBV5-1 and TRBJ2-5; D possibly corresponds to TRBD1 (5 bases). CDR3 length: 17 amino acids. V dropped 0 bases and J dropped 0 bases, with 15 bases sitting between them. CDR1 is SGHRS and CDR2 is YFSETQ in the germline V gene. The chain's CDR3 is CASSLVSAGRYQETQYF. The CDR3 region has the DNA TGCGCCAGCAGCTTGGTATCGGCAGGGCGATACCAAGAGACCCAGTACTTC.

V usage is TRBV6-5 and J usage is TRBJ2-7; D not certain. V was pared by 6 bases and J by 1 base, with 10 bases between. This CDR3 region has 13 residues. CDR1 is MNHEY and CDR2 is SVGAGI in the germline V gene. For the CDR3, the DNA is TGTGCCAGCAGGGGCAGACCATCCTACGAGCAGTACTTC. It yields the protein CASRGRPSYEQYF.

The chain carries TRBV18 and TRBJ1-2, with D unclear. The CDR3 extends over 15 amino acids. CDR1 is KGHSH and CDR2 is LQKENI in the germline V gene. V was cut by 4 bases and J by 0 bases, with 12 bases left in between. The DNA for the CDR3 is TGTGCCAGCTCACGGAACAGAGCAGCTAACTATGGCTACACCTTC. Encoded protein: CASSRNRAANYGYTF. Using reference TRBV18 and TRBJ1-2 for the parts outside the CDR3, the full variable domain is NAGVMQNPRHLVRRRGQEARLRCSPMKGHSHVYWYRQLPEEGLKFMVYLQKENIIDESGMPKERFSAEFPKEGPSILRIQQVVRGDSAAYFCASSRNRAANYGYTFGSGTRLTVV.

The chain carries TRBV5-6 and TRBJ2-7, with 9 nucleotides matching TRBD1. The V gene's germline CDR1 is SGHDT and CDR2 YYEEEE. There are 12 residues in the CDR3. V shed 3 bases, J shed 9 bases, and the junction held 4 bases outside the gene matches. The CDR3 DNA reads TGTGCCAGCAGCTGGGGACAGGGAGCGCAGTACTTC. As protein: CASSWGQGAQYF.

CDR3 nucleotides: TGTGCCAGTAGTATCCGGTCTAGCGGGATGGGCACAGATACGCAGTATTTT. Translation: CASSIRSSGMGTDTQYF. J is TRBJ2-3 and V is TRBV19; 9 bases line up with TRBD2. V dropped 3 bases and J dropped 1; count of bases not matched to a gene: 8. The germline gives CDR1 LNHDA, CDR2 SQIVND (reference sequence). This CDR3 is 17 amino acids long.

CDR3 DNA sequence: TGTGCCAGCAGCGAAGCCCTTCGACTAGCGGCTACAGATACGCAGTATTTT. Residues: CASSEALRLAATDTQYF. The rearrangement uses TRBV21-1 and TRBJ2-3; the table's TRBD2 call for D was not verified on the DNA. TRBV21-1 is assigned pseudogene status. This CDR3 region has 17 residues.